This TCR beta chain came from a study of control samples from healthy donors and cancer patients. V lost 3 bases to trimming and J lost 7 bases, with 19 bases between them. CDR1 and CDR2 from the germline V gene are LGHDT and YNNKEL (reference sequence). The CDR3 runs to 15 residues. The data were produced by immunoSEQ multiplex PCR, yet TCRdb's version contains in-frame clones alone and is incomplete. The sample holds some 79,000 clones, 89% seen once. The chain links TRBV3-1 (or the pseudogene TRBV3-2) to TRBJ2-7; the D gene is possibly TRBD1 (6 bases). The TCR comes from a man aged 45-65 years in good health. Source material: blood. CDR3 protein: CASSQAASLDREQYF. In DNA form, the CDR3 reads TGTGCCAGCAGCCAGGCTGCCTCACTGGACAGAGAGCAGTACTTC.